This T cell receptor (beta chain) was recovered during a study of blood T cell repertoires in COVID-19 (TCRdb year 2020). Concerning the study at large: The collaborator samples originated in the United States, Italy and Spain and spanned the acute and convalescent phases of COVID-19. The prospective study material was composed of cDNA or gDNA derived from T cells, B-cell-depleted T cells, or PBMCs. The dataset comprised deeply sampled blood TCRbeta repertoires from subjects exposed to, actively infected with, or recovered from COVID-19. The repertoires were released in a freely available public database intended as a resource for research on the immune response to SARS-CoV-2. The samples were drawn from the first 160 participants of the ongoing ImmuneRACE study and from more than 1,000 subjects provided by 6 global collaborators. Nearly every sample came with metadata listing a de-identified subject ID, COVID-19 status, age in years and sex. Where available, HLA class I and class II types were taken from metadata supplied by the sample provider and were not determined by assay-based typing. Findings and caveats that apply to the study as a whole: How much clinical and demographic metadata was included differed by source and by participant, and the metadata was provided uncurated.

CDR1 and CDR2 were assigned from the germline V gene as MDHEN and SYDVKM. V was cut back by 6 bases and J by 4 bases, leaving a gap of 12 bases between them. Measured from the cysteine to the phenylalanine, the CDR3 is 13 residues long. Only CDR3 DNA remains: 39 bases, in frame from the first base. About this clone: Its specific antigen is unknown. No base quality values were provided; no much bigger clone lies one nucleotide off.

TCRbeta CDR3 regions were amplified from genomic DNA using the immunoSEQ Assay, a bias-controlled multiplex PCR. The authors processed their data as follows. Nucleated cell counts per sample were estimated from amplification of reference gene primers within the assay. To quantify the absolute abundance of each unique TCRbeta CDR3 rearrangement, sequence reads were collapsed and filtered. For each sample, productive Simpson clonality was calculated as the square root of Simpson's diversity index over productive rearrangements. TCRdb's version of the immuneACCESS table is confined to in-frame rearrangements and falls short of the full clone set. An unresolved V gene accounts for under half of the shortfall where checked; the remainder is of unknown origin. That table furnishes V, J and clone size, whereas the DNA furnished D and trimming. The sample includes a few hundred thousand clones, with roughly 90% observed a single time. Of the sample, under 15% is held by the ten largest clones.

Collaborating institutions collected whole blood in K2EDTA tubes following their own protocols. For TCRbeta analysis, collaborator samples were shipped as frozen whole blood, as isolated PBMCs, or as DNA extracted from either sample type. Here the chain combines TRBV28 and TRBJ1-1; the D gene is unclear. The sequenced sample consisted of peripheral blood. The sequence was obtained from a woman aged 60-75 years with acute or convalescent COVID-19. The CDR3 region: CASSLPGATEAFF. The nucleotide sequence is TGTGCCAGCAGCCTCCCCGGTGCCACTGAAGCTTTCTTT.